This TCR beta chain was documented in a study of cytomegalovirus exposure and HLA in healthy donors. As regards this clone: The germline gene is not matched at one end of the junction; a read error may be the cause.

The CDR3 extends over 16 amino acids. Looked up from germline, CDR1 is SEHNR and CDR2 is FQNEAQ (reference sequence). This PCR relied on a set of 60 Vbeta primers and 13 Jbeta primers. The assay was immunoSEQ multiplex PCR, and TCRdb's table has in-frame clones only and misses some. This sample has about 200,000 clones, with 60% to 80% found just once. This chain uses TRBV7-9 with TRBJ2-4, with TRBD2 identical over 9 bases. The clonotype was recovered from a male donor in good health and CMV-seronegative. The specimen was PBMCs. CDR3 DNA sequence: TGTTCCAGCAGCCAATTAGCGGGAGTCGGCAAAAACATTCAGTACTTC. This codes for CSSSQLAGVGKNIQYF.